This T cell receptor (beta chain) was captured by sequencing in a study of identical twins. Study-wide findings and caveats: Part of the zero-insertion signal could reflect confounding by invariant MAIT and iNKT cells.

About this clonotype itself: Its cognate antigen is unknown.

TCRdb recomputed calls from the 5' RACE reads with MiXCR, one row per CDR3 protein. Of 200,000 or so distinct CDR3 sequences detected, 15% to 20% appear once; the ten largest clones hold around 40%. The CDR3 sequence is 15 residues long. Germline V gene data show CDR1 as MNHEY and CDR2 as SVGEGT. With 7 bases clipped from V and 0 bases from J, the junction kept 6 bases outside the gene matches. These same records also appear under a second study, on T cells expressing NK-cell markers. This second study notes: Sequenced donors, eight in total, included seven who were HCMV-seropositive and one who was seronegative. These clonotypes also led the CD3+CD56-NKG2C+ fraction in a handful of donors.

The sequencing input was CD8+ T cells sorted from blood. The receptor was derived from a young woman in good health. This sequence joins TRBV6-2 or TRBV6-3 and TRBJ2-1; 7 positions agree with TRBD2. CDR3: CASTRGGSSYNEQFF. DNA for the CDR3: TGTGCCAGCACGCGCGGGGGAAGCTCCTACAATGAGCAGTTCTTC.